A single sample is the source of the 18 T cell receptor beta chains below, sequenced in a study of identical twins. TCRdb called the 5' RACE reads again in MiXCR, with one record for every CDR3 protein. In the table there are around 250,000 distinct CDR3 sequences, roughly 7.1% of which are singletons. A further study also used this sample, focusing on T cells expressing NK-cell markers.

Source material: CD8+ T cells sorted from blood. All receptors derive from a young woman in good health.

V usage is TRBV20-1 and J usage is TRBJ2-1, with 7 bases fitting TRBD2. Germline V gene sequence: CDR1 DFQATT, CDR2 SNEGSKA (reference sequence). This CDR3 is 15 amino acids long. The V segment lost 7 bases and the J segment 6 bases; nucleotides outside the gene matches: 15. The CDR3 reads CSVRFGGGQVNEQFF. The DNA of the CDR3 is TGCAGTGTACGCTTCGGGGGAGGGCAAGTCAATGAGCAGTTCTTC.

The chain uses TRBV29-1 and TRBJ2-1, with TRBD1 identical over 9 bases. The CDR3 length is 13 residues. CDR1 is SQVTM, CDR2 ANQGSEA, per germline. J was trimmed by 6 bases and V by 7 bases; bases with no gene match: 7. As DNA, the CDR3 is TGCAGCGGCCTGGGACAGGGTTTCAATGAGCAGTTCTTC. The encoded protein is CSGLGQGFNEQFF.

This clonotype showed up many times. The chain employs TRBV6-1 and TRBJ2-2; 7 bases fit TRBD2. The germline CDR1 and CDR2 sequences are MNHNS and SASEGT. Losses at the gene ends were 5 bases for V and 5 bases for J; bases not matched to a gene: 11. The CDR3 loop spans 16 amino acids. In DNA form, the CDR3 reads TGTGCCAGCAGTCCTAGCGGCCTTCCCCGGACCGGGGAGCTGTTTTTT. This translates into CASSPSGLPRTGELFF.

This clonotype was recorded a few times. This chain joins TRBV20-1 and TRBJ2-2; TRBD2 aligns across 9 bases. The V gene end was trimmed by 3 bases and the J gene end by 7 bases; junction bases not matched to a gene: 12. This CDR3 comprises 16 residues. Germline lookup yields CDR1 DFQATT and CDR2 SNEGSKA (reference sequence). The CDR3 loop reads CSASPLGGGANGELFF. In DNA form, the CDR3 reads TGCAGTGCTAGCCCCCTAGGCGGGGGGGCAAACGGGGAGCTGTTTTTT.

The chain recombines TRBV29-1 with TRBJ2-7; the match to TRBD2 covers 9 bases. CDR3 length: 11 amino acids. CDR1 and CDR2 from the germline V gene are SQVTM and ANQGSEA. V was clipped by 6 bases and J by 6 bases; unmatched bases: 3. In DNA form, the CDR3 reads TGCAGCGTCGCGACTAGCGGCGAGCAGTACTTC. Translated, it gives CSVATSGEQYF.

This rearrangement joins TRBV5-1 to TRBJ2-7, with TRBD1 identical over 9 bases. There are 14 residues in the CDR3. The germline CDR1 and CDR2 sequences are SGHRS and YFSETQ. The junction had 4 bases not matched to a gene; V was cut back by 5 bases and J by 1 base. CDR3 amino acids: CASSWTGESYEQYF. The CDR3 nucleotides read TGCGCCAGCAGTTGGACAGGGGAGTCCTACGAGCAGTACTTC.

This clonotype has at least ten counts. This chain links TRBV7-9 with TRBJ2-2, with D uncertain. The germline gives CDR1 SEHNR, CDR2 FQNEAQ (reference sequence). V was pared by 5 bases and J by 4 bases, with 11 bases between. The CDR3 spans 14 residues. This chain's CDR3 is CASSPKIFTGELFF. Here the CDR3 DNA reads TGTGCCAGCAGCCCAAAGATCTTCACCGGGGAGCTGTTTTTT.

In this sample, this clonotype turned up many times. J is TRBJ1-3 and V is TRBV29-1; D may be TRBD1 (5 bases). This CDR3 has 15 amino acids. V lost 7 bases and J 2 bases, leaving 18 bases between the germline ends. CDR1 is SQVTM and CDR2 is ANQGSEA in the germline V gene. Here the CDR3 reads CSAPAPAGTGNTIYF. The CDR3 DNA follows: TGCAGCGCACCCGCTCCGGCAGGGACTGGAAACACCATATATTTT.

This clonotype appeared a few times. The rearrangement uses TRBV6-2 or TRBV6-3 and TRBJ2-2, with D hard to call. The CDR3 contains 11 residues. CDR1 is MNHEY, CDR2 SVGEGT, per germline. V lost 7 bases, J lost 7 bases, and 7 bases lay in between. The CDR3 here is CASTSFGELFF. Written as DNA, the CDR3 is TGTGCCAGCACCTCCTTCGGGGAGCTGTTTTTT.

This chain uses TRBV7-8 with TRBJ2-3, with D possibly TRBD2 on 6 matching bases. CDR1 and CDR2 (germline): SGHVS, FQNEAQ. The CDR3 totals 15 residues. V was cut by 3 bases and J by 0 bases, with 10 bases left in between. The CDR3 loop reads CASSLQSGSTDTQYF. CDR3 nucleotide sequence: TGTGCCAGCAGCTTGCAAAGCGGGAGCACAGATACGCAGTATTTT.

This clonotype has ten or more counts. This rearrangement joins TRBV27 to TRBJ2-3, with D uncertain. V dropped 4 bases and J dropped 4 bases, with 12 bases sitting between them. CDR1 and CDR2 from the germline V gene are MNHEY and SMNVEV (reference sequence). This CDR3 is 14 amino acids long. The CDR3 region has the DNA TGTGCCAGCAGTTCACCCACCTGGGCAGATACGCAGTATTTT. As protein: CASSSPTWADTQYF.

The chain is built from TRBV5-6 and TRBJ1-1; TRBD1 matches at 10 bases. The V and J ends lost 4 bases and 4 bases, in that order; junction bases with no gene match: 7. The germline V gene has CDR1 SGHDT and CDR2 YYEEEE. The CDR3 spans 15 residues. The CDR3 sequence: CASSPPRDRGTEAFF. The CDR3 DNA reads TGTGCCAGCAGCCCGCCCAGGGACAGGGGCACTGAAGCTTTCTTT.

This clonotype has a handful of counts. V is TRBV12-3 or TRBV12-4 and J is TRBJ1-6; 9 nucleotides match TRBD1. Trimming cost V 6 bases and J 7 bases; bases outside gene matches: 7. The CDR3 contains 15 residues. As DNA, the CDR3 is TGTGCCAGCAGCCATGGACAGGGGACGAATTCACCCCTCCACTTT. This sequence encodes CASSHGQGTNSPLHF.

This clonotype has a handful of counts. The chain uses TRBV15 and TRBJ2-7; D might be TRBD1 (6 bases). Germline V gives CDR1 LNHNV, CDR2 YYDKDF (reference sequence). The length of the CDR3 is 14 residues. The ends were cut back, 4 bases at V and 4 bases at J, with 14 bases in the middle. CDR3 nucleotides: TGTGCCACCAGCACCCGGACAGCCACTTACGAGCAGTACTTC. This encodes CATSTRTATYEQYF.

This clonotype was counted ten times or more. This chain uses TRBV24-1 with TRBJ1-1; maybe TRBD1 (5 bases). V lost 7 bases and J lost 1, with 12 bases in between. Per the germline V gene, CDR1 is KGHDR and CDR2 is SFDVKD. The CDR3 is 14 residues long. The CDR3 DNA reads TGTGCCACCAGCGAGGGGCGCGAGAACACTGAAGCTTTCTTT. It codes for CATSEGRENTEAFF.

This clonotype has ten or more counts. V gene TRBV6-5 combines with J gene TRBJ2-5, with TRBD2 as a possible D gene (6 bases). Trimming shortened V by 1 base and J by 7 bases, and 10 bases separated the two germline ends. This CDR3 is built from 13 residues. The germline CDR1 and CDR2 sequences are MNHEY and SVGAGI. CDR3 loop: CASSYYRGRTQYF. The CDR3 DNA is TGTGCCAGCAGTTACTACCGGGGGAGGACCCAGTACTTC.

The rearrangement joins TRBV10-3 to TRBJ2-1; 10 nucleotides align to TRBD2. CDR1 is ENHRY, CDR2 SYGVKD, per germline. There are 15 residues in the CDR3. V gave up 6 bases and J gave up 3 bases; unmatched junction bases: 5. CDR3 amino acids: CAIRLAGRHYNEQFF. In nucleotides, the CDR3 is TGTGCCATCAGACTAGCGGGGAGACACTACAATGAGCAGTTCTTC.

This clonotype was recorded at least ten times. The CDR3 sequence: CASSSSIDGPYEQYF. The CDR3 DNA reads as TGCGCCAGCAGCTCATCTATCGACGGGCCCTACGAGCAGTACTTC. The chain carries TRBV5-1 and TRBJ2-7; D unclear. The germline V gene has CDR1 SGHRS and CDR2 YFSETQ. The V and J ends lost 3 bases and 2 bases respectively, with 15 bases between them. The CDR3 spans 15 residues.